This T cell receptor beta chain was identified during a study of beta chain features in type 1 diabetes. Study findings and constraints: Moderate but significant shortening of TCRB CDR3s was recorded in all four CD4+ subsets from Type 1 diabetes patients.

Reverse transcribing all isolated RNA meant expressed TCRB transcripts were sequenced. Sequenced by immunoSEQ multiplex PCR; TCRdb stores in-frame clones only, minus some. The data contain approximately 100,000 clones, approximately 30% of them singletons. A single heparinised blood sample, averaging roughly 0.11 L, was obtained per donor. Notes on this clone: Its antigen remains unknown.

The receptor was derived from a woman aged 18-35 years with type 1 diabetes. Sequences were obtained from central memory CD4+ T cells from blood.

CDR3 amino acids: CASSMGRRPSHQPQHF. The DNA of the CDR3 is TGTGCCAGTAGTATGGGTAGGAGACCTTCTCATCAGCCCCAGCATTTT. The chain joins TRBV19 to TRBJ1-5, with unresolved D. CDR1 is LNHDA, CDR2 SQIVND, per germline (reference sequence). With 3 bases removed from V and 5 bases from J, the gap between germline ends came to 17 bases. This CDR3 contains 16 residues.